This is a list of T cell receptor beta chains from one sample in a study of blood T cell repertoires in COVID-19. Only in-frame clones appear in the TCRdb table, and some are missing; sequencing was by immunoSEQ multiplex PCR. The profile shows roughly 280,000 clones, about 85% of them singletons. Sequenced material: peripheral blood. Receptors originate from a woman in her fifties or sixties who had recovered from COVID-19. CDR3s include the opening cysteine and the closing phenylalanine or tryptophan. A D gene is named only where the DNA matches it firmly. The size of a clone is reported for some rows only, either as once, few or many, or as a class for expanded clones.

cdr3_length: 15; v_call: TRBV4-3; d_call: TRBD1; j_call: TRBJ1-1; clone_size: NA; cdr3_nt: TGCGCCAGCAGCCAAGAGGAGGGGGCTGGCACTGAAGCTTTCTTT; cdr3_aa: CASSQEEGAGTEAFF
cdr3_length: 13; v_call: TRBV6-4; d_call: NA; j_call: TRBJ1-1; clone_size: NA; cdr3_nt: TGTGCCAGCAGAGCGGGGTTCGACACTGAAGCTTTCTTT; cdr3_aa: CASRAGFDTEAFF
cdr3_length: 13; v_call: TRBV30; d_call: NA; j_call: TRBJ1-2; clone_size: NA; cdr3_nt: TGTGCCGGGGTCCCAGGGCTGTTCTATGGCTACACCTTC; cdr3_aa: CAGVPGLFYGYTF
cdr3_length: 15; v_call: TRBV5-4; d_call: TRBD1; j_call: TRBJ1-2; clone_size: once; cdr3_nt: TGTGCCAGCAGCATCCCGGGACAGGGGGCTCATGGCTACACCTTC; cdr3_aa: CASSIPGQGAHGYTF
cdr3_length: 13; v_call: TRBV6-4; d_call: TRBD1; j_call: TRBJ2-1; clone_size: many; cdr3_nt: TGTGCCAGCAGCTTAGACAGGGCTACTGAGCAGTTCTTC; cdr3_aa: CASSLDRATEQFF
cdr3_length: 15; v_call: TRBV5-5; d_call: NA; j_call: TRBJ1-2; clone_size: once; cdr3_nt: TGTGCCAGCAGCTCCCCGCGGGGATCTAACTATGGCTACACCTTC; cdr3_aa: CASSSPRGSNYGYTF
cdr3_length: 15; v_call: TRBV12-5; d_call: NA; j_call: TRBJ2-5; clone_size: NA; cdr3_nt: TGTGCTAGTGGTTTGGGTCGACGGGGTGGGGAGACCCAGTACTTC; cdr3_aa: CASGLGRRGGETQYF
cdr3_length: 13; v_call: TRBV7-2; d_call: NA; j_call: TRBJ2-1; clone_size: NA; cdr3_nt: TGTGCCAGCAGTCGAACTCCTTTTAATGAGCAGTTCTTC; cdr3_aa: CASSRTPFNEQFF
cdr3_length: 15; v_call: TRBV11-1; d_call: TRBD2; j_call: TRBJ2-3; clone_size: NA; cdr3_nt: TGTGCCAGCAGAAATAGCGGGGCAAGCACAGATACGCAGTATTTT; cdr3_aa: CASRNSGASTDTQYF
cdr3_length: 17; v_call: TRBV7-2; d_call: NA; j_call: TRBJ2-2; clone_size: NA; cdr3_nt: TGTGCCAGCAGCCCCTTCCGAGCGGGCCTGAACACCGGGGAGCTGTTTTTT; cdr3_aa: CASSPFRAGLNTGELFF
cdr3_length: 16; v_call: TRBV30; d_call: NA; j_call: TRBJ1-3; clone_size: NA; cdr3_nt: TGTGCCTGGAACGCGGGGCCTTCGAGCTCTGGAAACACCATATATTTT; cdr3_aa: CAWNAGPSSSGNTIYF
cdr3_length: 14; v_call: TRBV6-5; d_call: NA; j_call: TRBJ1-5; clone_size: NA; cdr3_nt: TGTGCCAGCAGGGAGGGAGATAGCAATCAGCCCCAGCATTTT; cdr3_aa: CASREGDSNQPQHF
cdr3_length: 12; v_call: TRBV12-3/TRBV12-4; d_call: NA; j_call: TRBJ2-5; clone_size: NA; cdr3_nt: TGTGCCAGCAGTTTCAGGTCTGAGACCCAGTACTTC; cdr3_aa: CASSFRSETQYF
cdr3_length: 15; v_call: TRBV3-1/TRBV3-2; d_call: NA; j_call: TRBJ2-3; clone_size: NA; cdr3_nt: TGTGCCAGCAGCCGTTACCCTCGACAAACAGATACGCAGTATTTT; cdr3_aa: CASSRYPRQTDTQYF
cdr3_length: 18; v_call: TRBV18; d_call: TRBD2; j_call: TRBJ2-7; clone_size: NA; cdr3_nt: TGTGCCAGCTCACTCTTAAAGACCGGGACTAGCGGTTCCTACGAGCAGTACTTC; cdr3_aa: CASSLLKTGTSGSYEQYF
cdr3_length: 11; v_call: TRBV29-1; d_call: NA; j_call: TRBJ1-1; clone_size: NA; cdr3_nt: TGCAGCGTTCCGAAGGGGCAGAAGGCTTTCTTT; cdr3_aa: CSVPKGQKAFF
cdr3_length: 13; v_call: TRBV9; d_call: NA; j_call: TRBJ2-6; clone_size: NA; cdr3_nt: TGTGCCAGCTCCCCCGTTGGGGCCAACGTCCTGACTTTC; cdr3_aa: CASSPVGANVLTF
cdr3_length: 14; v_call: TRBV28; d_call: NA; j_call: TRBJ2-7; clone_size: NA; cdr3_nt: TGTGCCAGCACGTTCCAGGGGGGCTCCTACGAGCAGTACTTC; cdr3_aa: CASTFQGGSYEQYF
cdr3_length: 11; v_call: TRBV25-1; d_call: NA; j_call: TRBJ1-2; clone_size: once; cdr3_nt: TGTGCCAGCAGTCTTGGAGGTGGCTACACCTTC; cdr3_aa: CASSLGGGYTF
cdr3_length: 16; v_call: TRBV7-9; d_call: NA; j_call: TRBJ1-1; clone_size: NA; cdr3_nt: TGTGCCAGCAGCCCTCCGGTGGGCAGTTCGAACACTGAAGCTTTCTTT; cdr3_aa: CASSPPVGSSNTEAFF
cdr3_length: 14; v_call: TRBV5-8; d_call: TRBD2; j_call: TRBJ2-3; clone_size: NA; cdr3_nt: TGTGCCAGCAGCTTGGAGGGAGGGGAAGATACGCAGTATTTT; cdr3_aa: CASSLEGGEDTQYF
cdr3_length: 17; v_call: TRBV3-1/TRBV3-2; d_call: NA; j_call: TRBJ2-3; clone_size: NA; cdr3_nt: TGTGCCAGCAGCCCCGCGGGGAGTAGCGGACTCACAGATACGCAGTATTTT; cdr3_aa: CASSPAGSSGLTDTQYF
cdr3_length: 16; v_call: TRBV7-6; d_call: NA; j_call: TRBJ2-2; clone_size: few; cdr3_nt: TGTGCCAGCAGCCGAGTGGGCCAGCCGAACACCGGGGAGCTGTTTTTT; cdr3_aa: CASSRVGQPNTGELFF
cdr3_length: 17; v_call: TRBV3-1/TRBV3-2; d_call: TRBD2; j_call: TRBJ2-1; clone_size: NA; cdr3_nt: TGTGCCAGCAGCCAAACCATAGCGGGAGGTCGGGTTGATGAGCAGTTCTTC; cdr3_aa: CASSQTIAGGRVDEQFF
cdr3_length: 18; v_call: TRBV6-2/TRBV6-3; d_call: NA; j_call: TRBJ1-5; clone_size: NA; cdr3_nt: TGTGCCAGCAGTTACCCACCACAGGGTTGGGGGCTCGGTCAGCCCCAGCATTTT; cdr3_aa: CASSYPPQGWGLGQPQHF
cdr3_length: 17; v_call: TRBV4-2; d_call: TRBD2; j_call: TRBJ2-5; clone_size: once; cdr3_nt: TGTGCCAGCAGCCTTGGGGTGGGACTAGCGGGGGAAGAGACCCAGTACTTC; cdr3_aa: CASSLGVGLAGEETQYF
cdr3_length: 14; v_call: TRBV11-3; d_call: NA; j_call: TRBJ2-2; clone_size: NA; cdr3_nt: TGTGCCAGCAGCGTGGGACTGTACACCGGGGAGCTGTTTTTT; cdr3_aa: CASSVGLYTGELFF
cdr3_length: 16; v_call: TRBV21-1; d_call: NA; j_call: TRBJ2-7; clone_size: once; cdr3_nt: TGTGCCAGCAGCATAGCGACTAGCGGGAGAGGGTACGAGCAGTACTTC; cdr3_aa: CASSIATSGRGYEQYF
cdr3_length: 15; v_call: TRBV9; d_call: NA; j_call: TRBJ1-1; clone_size: NA; cdr3_nt: TGTGCCAGCAGCGTAGTGTTTTCCCCTAACACTGAAGCTTTCTTT; cdr3_aa: CASSVVFSPNTEAFF
cdr3_length: 12; v_call: TRBV29-1; d_call: NA; j_call: TRBJ2-5; clone_size: NA; cdr3_nt: TGCAGCGTTGCAGGGGCGGCGGAGACCCAGTACTTC; cdr3_aa: CSVAGAAETQYF
cdr3_length: 14; v_call: TRBV6-5; d_call: NA; j_call: TRBJ2-7; clone_size: NA; cdr3_nt: TGTGCCACCGCTACTCCGGGAGCAATATACGAGCAGTACTTC; cdr3_aa: CATATPGAIYEQYF
cdr3_length: 14; v_call: TRBV5-1; d_call: TRBD1; j_call: TRBJ2-2; clone_size: NA; cdr3_nt: TGCGCCAGCTGGGACAGCCAACCCACCGGGGAGCTGTTTTTT; cdr3_aa: CASWDSQPTGELFF
cdr3_length: 19; v_call: TRBV5-1; d_call: TRBD2; j_call: TRBJ2-7; clone_size: few; cdr3_nt: TGCGCCAGCAGCTTGGCCGCGACTAGCGGACTACACCACTCCTACGAGCAGTACTTC; cdr3_aa: CASSLAATSGLHHSYEQYF
cdr3_length: 17; v_call: TRBV7-9; d_call: TRBD2; j_call: TRBJ2-6; clone_size: NA; cdr3_nt: TGTGCCAGCAGCCCGAGTCCCGGGGGGACCGGGGCCAACGTCCTGACTTTC; cdr3_aa: CASSPSPGGTGANVLTF
cdr3_length: 15; v_call: TRBV13; d_call: NA; j_call: TRBJ1-5; clone_size: NA; cdr3_nt: TGTGCCAGCAGCTTAGGCGTCGGACACAATCAGCCCCAGCATTTT; cdr3_aa: CASSLGVGHNQPQHF
cdr3_length: 12; v_call: TRBV6-4; d_call: NA; j_call: TRBJ1-2; clone_size: NA; cdr3_nt: TGTGCCAGCAGTTCAGGGAATTATGGCTACACCTTC; cdr3_aa: CASSSGNYGYTF
cdr3_length: 16; v_call: TRBV19; d_call: TRBD1; j_call: TRBJ2-5; clone_size: NA; cdr3_nt: TGTGCCACCCTCCCTCCCGGGACAGGAGGGGTGGAGACCCAGTACTTC; cdr3_aa: CATLPPGTGGVETQYF
cdr3_length: 16; v_call: TRBV28; d_call: NA; j_call: TRBJ2-1; clone_size: NA; cdr3_nt: TGTGCCAGCACCCGACAGGCGTTGAGCTCCTACAATGAGCAGTTCTTC; cdr3_aa: CASTRQALSSYNEQFF
cdr3_length: 13; v_call: TRBV19; d_call: TRBD1; j_call: TRBJ1-1; clone_size: NA; cdr3_nt: TGTGCCAGTAGGGTTGGACAGGGAGGTGAAGCTTTCTTT; cdr3_aa: CASRVGQGGEAFF
cdr3_length: 13; v_call: TRBV29-1; d_call: NA; j_call: TRBJ2-7; clone_size: NA; cdr3_nt: TGCAGCGTTCGTAGTTCTGTTTCCTACGAGCAGTACTTC; cdr3_aa: CSVRSSVSYEQYF
cdr3_length: 14; v_call: TRBV27; d_call: TRBD2; j_call: TRBJ2-3; clone_size: NA; cdr3_nt: TGTGCCAGCAGTCTGGGACTAGCGGGAGATACGCAGTATTTT; cdr3_aa: CASSLGLAGDTQYF
cdr3_length: 11; v_call: TRBV30; d_call: NA; j_call: TRBJ2-7; clone_size: NA; cdr3_nt: TGTGCCTGGATGAAACGGGACGAGCAGTACTTC; cdr3_aa: CAWMKRDEQYF
cdr3_length: 14; v_call: TRBV7-2; d_call: TRBD1; j_call: TRBJ1-1; clone_size: NA; cdr3_nt: TGTGCCAGCAGACGGACAGGGCTGTACACTGAAGCTTTCTTT; cdr3_aa: CASRRTGLYTEAFF
cdr3_length: 16; v_call: TRBV11-2; d_call: NA; j_call: TRBJ2-1; clone_size: NA; cdr3_nt: TGTGCCAGCAGCTCCATCCAGGGTGACTCCTACAATGAGCAGTTCTTC; cdr3_aa: CASSSIQGDSYNEQFF
cdr3_length: 16; v_call: TRBV2; d_call: TRBD2; j_call: TRBJ2-5; clone_size: NA; cdr3_nt: TGTGCCAGCATGTTTGCTAGCGGGAAAAATCGAGAGACCCAGTACTTC; cdr3_aa: CASMFASGKNRETQYF